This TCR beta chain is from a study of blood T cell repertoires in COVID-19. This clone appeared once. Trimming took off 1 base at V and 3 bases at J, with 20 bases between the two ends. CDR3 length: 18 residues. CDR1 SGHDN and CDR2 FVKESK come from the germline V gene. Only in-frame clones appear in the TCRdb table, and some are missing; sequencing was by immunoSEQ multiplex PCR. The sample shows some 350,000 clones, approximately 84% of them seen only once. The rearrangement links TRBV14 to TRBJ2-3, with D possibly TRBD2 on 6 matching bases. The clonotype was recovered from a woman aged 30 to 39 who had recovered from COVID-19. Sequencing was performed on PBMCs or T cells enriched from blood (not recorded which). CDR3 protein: CASSQGRGRKDITDTQYF. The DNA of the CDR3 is TGTGCCAGCAGCCAAGGGCGAGGGAGGAAGGATATTACAGATACGCAGTATTTT.